This TCR beta chain was documented in a study of shared clonotypes between healthy human individuals. Study-wide background: A couple of female and a few male donors aged 18 to 49 were enrolled. Notes on the study in general: Estimated clonotype richness was generally higher in naive than memory subsets.

For each subset, genomic DNA was distributed in equal portions over several immunoSEQ plates. Produced via immunoSEQ multiplex PCR; TCRdb's table is partial and in-frame only. The table records about 2 million clones, over 85% of them present only once. Worth noting for this clone: Its antigen remains unidentified.

Germline CDR1 GTSNPN, CDR2 SVGIG (reference sequence). The CDR3 length is 11 residues. Trimming shortened V by 4 bases and J by 3 bases, and 6 bases separated the two germline ends. The chain recombines TRBV30 with TRBJ1-1; no reliable D call. Material for sequencing was naive CD4+ T cells sorted from blood. As for subset: CD45RA+ positively selected. This sequence originates from a young man in good health. Written as DNA, the CDR3 is TGTGCCTGGACCCCTCACACTGAAGCTTTCTTT. It encodes CAWTPHTEAFF.